This TCR beta chain was profiled in a study of OX40 agonist ivuxolimab in advanced cancers. Findings and caveats of the study: Average numbers of expanded clones were greater in CD8+ T cells than in CD4+.

Measured with immunoSEQ multiplex PCR; TCRdb has only the in-frame clones, and not every one. The sample includes around 70,000 clones, less than 90% seen only once; the top ten take under 0.55%. CDR3 length: 15 amino acids. V dropped 2 bases and J dropped 5 bases, with 15 bases sitting between them. Germline V gene sequence: CDR1 SGHVS, CDR2 FQNEAQ. A note on this clone: Its antigen is undetermined.

The gene calls are TRBV7-8 and TRBJ1-1; TRBD1 might be the D (5 bases). The receptor was isolated from an adult with an advanced solid tumor such as melanoma, head and neck, liver or kidney cancer. The material sequenced was CD4+ or CD8+ T cells sorted from blood, taken in a trial of the OX40 agonist ivuxolimab. The CDR3 sequence is CASSLIGKGRTEAFF. The DNA of the CDR3 is TGTGCCAGCAGCTTAATAGGCAAGGGGAGGACTGAAGCTTTCTTT.